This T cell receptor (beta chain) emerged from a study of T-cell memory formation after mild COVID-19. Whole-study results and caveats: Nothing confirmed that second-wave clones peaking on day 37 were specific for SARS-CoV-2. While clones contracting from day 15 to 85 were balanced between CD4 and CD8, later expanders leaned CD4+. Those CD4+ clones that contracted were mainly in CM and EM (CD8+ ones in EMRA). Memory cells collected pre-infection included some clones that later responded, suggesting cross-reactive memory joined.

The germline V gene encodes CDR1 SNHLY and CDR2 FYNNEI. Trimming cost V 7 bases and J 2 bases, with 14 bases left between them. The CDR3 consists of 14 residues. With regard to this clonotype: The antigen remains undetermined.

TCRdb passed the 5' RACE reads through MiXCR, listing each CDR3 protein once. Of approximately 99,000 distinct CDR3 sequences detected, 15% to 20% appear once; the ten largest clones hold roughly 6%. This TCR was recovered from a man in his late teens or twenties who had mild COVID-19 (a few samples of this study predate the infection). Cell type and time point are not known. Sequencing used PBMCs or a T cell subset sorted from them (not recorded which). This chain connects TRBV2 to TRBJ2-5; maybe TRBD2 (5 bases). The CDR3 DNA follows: TGTGCCAGCACCCGGGGAGCGGCACAAGAGACCCAGTACTTC. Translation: CASTRGAAQETQYF.